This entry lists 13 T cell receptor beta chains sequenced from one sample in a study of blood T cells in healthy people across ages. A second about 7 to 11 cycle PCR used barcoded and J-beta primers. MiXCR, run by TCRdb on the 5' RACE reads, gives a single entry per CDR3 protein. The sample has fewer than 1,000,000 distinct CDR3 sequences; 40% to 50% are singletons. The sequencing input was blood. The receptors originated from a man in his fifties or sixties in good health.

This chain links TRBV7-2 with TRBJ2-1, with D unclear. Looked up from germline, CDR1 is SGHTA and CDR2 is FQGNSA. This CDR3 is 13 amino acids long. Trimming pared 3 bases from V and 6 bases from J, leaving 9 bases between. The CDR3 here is CASSFQVLNEQFF. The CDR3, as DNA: TGTGCCAGCAGCTTTCAGGTTCTCAATGAGCAGTTCTTC.

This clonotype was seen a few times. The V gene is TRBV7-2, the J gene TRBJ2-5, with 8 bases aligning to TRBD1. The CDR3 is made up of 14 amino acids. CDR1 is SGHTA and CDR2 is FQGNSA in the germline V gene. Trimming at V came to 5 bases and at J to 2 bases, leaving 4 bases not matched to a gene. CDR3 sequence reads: CASSPNRGQETQYF. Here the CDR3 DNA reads TGTGCCAGCAGCCCAAACAGGGGGCAAGAGACCCAGTACTTC.

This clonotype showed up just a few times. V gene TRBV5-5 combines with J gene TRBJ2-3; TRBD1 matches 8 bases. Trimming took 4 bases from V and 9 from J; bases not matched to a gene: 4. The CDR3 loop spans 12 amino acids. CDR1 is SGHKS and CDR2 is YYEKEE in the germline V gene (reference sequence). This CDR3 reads CASSHGQGTQYF. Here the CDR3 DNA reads TGTGCCAGCAGCCACGGACAGGGAACGCAGTATTTT.

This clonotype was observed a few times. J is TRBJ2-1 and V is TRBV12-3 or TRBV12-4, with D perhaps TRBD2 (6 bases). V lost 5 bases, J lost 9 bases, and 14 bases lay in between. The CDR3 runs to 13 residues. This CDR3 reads CASSLKIGSEQFF. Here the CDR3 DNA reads TGTGCCAGCAGTCTCAAGATCGGGAGTGAGCAGTTCTTC.

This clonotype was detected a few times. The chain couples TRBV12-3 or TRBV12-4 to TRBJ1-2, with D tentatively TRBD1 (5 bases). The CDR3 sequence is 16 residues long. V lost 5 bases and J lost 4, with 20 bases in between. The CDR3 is CASSAGQGSIFYGYTF. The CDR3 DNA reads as TGTGCCAGCAGTGCAGGGCAGGGATCTATCTTCTATGGCTACACCTTC.

The CDR3 region has the DNA TGTGCCAGCAGCCCCGGGGCTTTAAGCTCCTACGAGCAGTACTTC. It translates to CASSPGALSSYEQYF. The rearrangement uses TRBV7-2 and TRBJ2-7; D tentatively fits TRBD1 or TRBD2 (5 bases each). Germline CDR1 reads SGHTA; CDR2 reads FQGNSA. This CDR3 contains 15 residues. Trimming removed 5 bases at V and 0 bases at J, with 14 bases between.

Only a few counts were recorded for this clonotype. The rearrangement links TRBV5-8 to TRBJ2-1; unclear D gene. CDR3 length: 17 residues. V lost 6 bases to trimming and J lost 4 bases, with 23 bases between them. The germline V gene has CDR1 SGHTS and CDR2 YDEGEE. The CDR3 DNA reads TGTGCCAGCACCCTGAGGTATAGGGCGCGGTCTTACAATGAGCAGTTCTTC. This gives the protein CASTLRYRARSYNEQFF.

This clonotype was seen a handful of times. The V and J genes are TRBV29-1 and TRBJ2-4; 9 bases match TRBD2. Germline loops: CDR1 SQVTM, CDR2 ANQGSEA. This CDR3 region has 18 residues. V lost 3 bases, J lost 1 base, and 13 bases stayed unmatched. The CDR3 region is CSVDGVGQRGVAKNIQYF. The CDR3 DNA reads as TGCAGCGTTGATGGCGTGGGCCAGCGGGGGGTCGCCAAAAACATTCAGTACTTC.

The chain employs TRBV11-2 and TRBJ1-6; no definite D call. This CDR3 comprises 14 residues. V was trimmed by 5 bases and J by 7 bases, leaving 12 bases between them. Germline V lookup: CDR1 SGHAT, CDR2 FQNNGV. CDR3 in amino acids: CASSLQQLNSPLHF. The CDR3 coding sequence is TGTGCCAGCAGCCTACAGCAGTTGAATTCACCCCTCCACTTT.

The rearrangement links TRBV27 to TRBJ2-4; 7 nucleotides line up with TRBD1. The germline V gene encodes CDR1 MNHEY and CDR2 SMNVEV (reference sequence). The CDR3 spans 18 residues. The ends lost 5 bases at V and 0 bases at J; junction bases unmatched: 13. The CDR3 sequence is CASSPFTETGLAKNIQYF. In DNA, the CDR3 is TGTGCCAGCAGTCCCTTTACAGAGACAGGGCTAGCCAAAAACATTCAGTACTTC.

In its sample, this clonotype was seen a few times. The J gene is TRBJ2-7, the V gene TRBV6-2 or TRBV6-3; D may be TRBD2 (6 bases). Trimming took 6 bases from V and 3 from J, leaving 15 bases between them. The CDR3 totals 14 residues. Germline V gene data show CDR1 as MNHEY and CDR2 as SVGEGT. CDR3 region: CASSPGLSYYEQYF. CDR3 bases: TGTGCCAGCAGCCCGGGACTTTCATACTACGAGCAGTACTTC.

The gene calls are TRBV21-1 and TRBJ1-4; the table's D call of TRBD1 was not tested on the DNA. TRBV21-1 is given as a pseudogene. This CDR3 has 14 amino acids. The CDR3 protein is CASSAAGANEKLFF. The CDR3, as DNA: TGTGCCAGCAGCGCCGCAGGGGCTAATGAAAAACTGTTTTTT.

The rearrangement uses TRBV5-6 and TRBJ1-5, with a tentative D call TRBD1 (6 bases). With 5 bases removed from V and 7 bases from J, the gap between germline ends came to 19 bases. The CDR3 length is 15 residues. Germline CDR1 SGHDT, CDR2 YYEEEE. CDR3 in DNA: TGTGCCAGCAGTTCGGGGGGCGGCGATGGACAGCCCCAGCATTTT. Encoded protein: CASSSGGGDGQPQHF.